This T cell receptor beta chain derives from a study of identical twins. Findings and limits, study-wide: Models predicted less out-of-frame TCR alpha sharing in monozygotic twins than was found. Reduced insertions were recorded for abundant cord blood beta clonotypes, with no such pattern in memory repertoires.

The length of the CDR3 is 14 residues. CDR1 is SSHAT, CDR2 FNYEAQ, per germline (reference sequence). Template switching added a universal primer site; cDNA carried unique molecular identifiers. Each CDR3 protein is one row after TCRdb ran MiXCR on the 5' RACE reads. This table has 350,000 to 600,000 distinct CDR3 sequences, 12% to 15% appearing once. Regarding this clonotype: The antigen remains unidentified. An end of the junction does not agree with germline; a read error may underlie this.

This sample also belongs to another study, concerning yellow fever vaccine responses in identical twins.

The source of this sequence is a woman between 18 and 29 years old in good health. Sequencing was carried out using CD4+ T cells sorted from blood. The chain uses TRBV7-7 and TRBJ2-2, with D uncertain. CDR3 sequence (DNA): TGTGCTAGCAGCTTAGCACAGAACACCGGGGAGCTGTTTTTT. Amino acid sequence: CASSLAQNTGELFF.